The present T cell receptor (beta chain) was sequenced within a study of T cell repertoires in cytomegalovirus infection. Looking at the study overall: Indications came from public TCR beta signatures; they pointed to CMV infection and to a matching HLA type. General study findings and limits: CMV-specific HLA-C-restricted TCR beta clonotypes dominated the ex vivo response. The cumulative frequency of public TCR beta families identified carriers of CMV plus the relevant HLA.

Germline CDR1 is SGHTA and CDR2 is FQGNSA. CDR3 length: 14 amino acids. V was pared by 6 bases and J by 1 base, with 10 bases between. TCRdb reprocessed the reads via MiXCR and lists one record per CDR3 protein. The sample carries about 140,000 distinct CDR3 sequences, roughly 6% recorded once. This clonotype was recorded at least ten times. Its antigen is undetermined. The source of this sequence is a human donor in good health (CMV status not recorded). Some clones in this sample may be carry-over from other donors' samples. The chain employs TRBV7-2 and TRBJ1-5; D is perhaps TRBD1 (5 bases). Sequenced: PBMCs. The CDR3 sequence is CASRQGGSNQPQHF. The CDR3 DNA follows: TGTGCCAGCAGGCAGGGAGGAAGCAATCAGCCCCAGCATTTT.